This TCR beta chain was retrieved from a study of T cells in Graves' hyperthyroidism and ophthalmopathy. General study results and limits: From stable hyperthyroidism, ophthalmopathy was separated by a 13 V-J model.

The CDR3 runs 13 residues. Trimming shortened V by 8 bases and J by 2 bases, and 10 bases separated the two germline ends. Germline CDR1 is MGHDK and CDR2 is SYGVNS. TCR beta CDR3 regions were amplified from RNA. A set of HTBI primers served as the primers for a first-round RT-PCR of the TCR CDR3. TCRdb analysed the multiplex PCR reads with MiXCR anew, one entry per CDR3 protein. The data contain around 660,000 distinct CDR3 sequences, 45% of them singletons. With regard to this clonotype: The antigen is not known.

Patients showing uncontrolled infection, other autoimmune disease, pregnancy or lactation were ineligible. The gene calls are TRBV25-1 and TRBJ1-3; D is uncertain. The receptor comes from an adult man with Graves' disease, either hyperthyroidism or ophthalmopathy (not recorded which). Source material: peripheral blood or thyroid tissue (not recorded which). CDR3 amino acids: CASFSTAGNTIYF. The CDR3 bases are TGTGCCAGCTTTAGTACAGCTGGAAACACCATATATTTT. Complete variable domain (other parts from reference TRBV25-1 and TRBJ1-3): EADIYQTPRYLVIGTGKKITLECSQTMGHDKMYWYQQDPGMELHLIHYSYGVNSTEKGDLSSESTVSRIRTEHFPLTLESARPSHTSQYLCASFSTAGNTIYFGEGSWLTVV.